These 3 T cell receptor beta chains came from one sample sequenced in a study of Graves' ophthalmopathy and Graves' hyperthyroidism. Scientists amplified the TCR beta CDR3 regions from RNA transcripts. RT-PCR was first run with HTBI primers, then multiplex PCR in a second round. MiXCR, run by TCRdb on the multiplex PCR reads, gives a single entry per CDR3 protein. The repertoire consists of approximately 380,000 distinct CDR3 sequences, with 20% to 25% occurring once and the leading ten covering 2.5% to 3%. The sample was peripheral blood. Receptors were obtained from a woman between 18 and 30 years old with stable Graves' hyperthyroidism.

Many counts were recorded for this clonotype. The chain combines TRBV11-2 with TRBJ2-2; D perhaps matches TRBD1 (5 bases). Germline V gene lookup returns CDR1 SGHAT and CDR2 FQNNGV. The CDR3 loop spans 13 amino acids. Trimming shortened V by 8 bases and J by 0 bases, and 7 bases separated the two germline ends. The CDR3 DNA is TGTGCCAGCGGGGCGGCGAACACCGGGGAGCTGTTTTTT. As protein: CASGAANTGELFF.

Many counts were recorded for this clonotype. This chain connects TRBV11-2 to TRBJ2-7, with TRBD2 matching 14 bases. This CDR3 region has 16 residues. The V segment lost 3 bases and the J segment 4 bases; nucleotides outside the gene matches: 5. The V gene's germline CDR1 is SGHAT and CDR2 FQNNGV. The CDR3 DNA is TGTGCCAGCAGCTTGGGACTAGCGGGAGTTGGGTACGAGCAGTACTTC. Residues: CASSLGLAGVGYEQYF.

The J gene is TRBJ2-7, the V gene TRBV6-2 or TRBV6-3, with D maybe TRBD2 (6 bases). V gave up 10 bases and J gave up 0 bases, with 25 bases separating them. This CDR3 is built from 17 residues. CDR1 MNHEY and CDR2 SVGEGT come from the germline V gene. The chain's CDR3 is CAICYSGGLLSSYEQYF. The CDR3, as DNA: TGTGCCATCTGTTACTCGGGCGGACTACTGAGCTCCTACGAGCAGTACTTC.